The 19 T cell receptor beta chains below were found in one sample sequenced in a study of CD8+CD57+ T cells in acquired aplastic anemia. For CDR3 and TCR beta VDJ profiling, genomic DNA was the template used. Using its own MiXCR run on the reads, TCRdb lists one record per CDR3 protein. The sample has around 200,000 distinct CDR3 sequences; about half are singletons. Sequencing involved patients with CD8+CD57+ cell expansion previously shown by flow cytometry. The sample consisted of sorted CD4+, CD8+, or CD8+CD57+ T cells (not recorded which) from PBMCs. Receptors originate from a human donor with aplastic anemia.

This chain links TRBV3-1 with TRBJ1-5; maybe TRBD1 (6 bases). The germline CDR1 and CDR2 sequences are LGHDT and YNNKEL (reference sequence). Trimming removed 2 bases from V and 3 bases from J, with 17 bases in between. The CDR3 runs to 17 residues. CDR3 bases: TGTGCCAGCAGCCAATTTTCTGGGGGCCTAAACAATCAGCCCCAGCATTTT. It yields the protein CASSQFSGGLNNQPQHF.

The V and J genes are TRBV4-1 and TRBJ2-2; D unclear. CDR3 size: 16 residues. Trimming left V 4 bases short and J 3 bases short, with 15 bases between. Germline values: CDR1 MGHRA, CDR2 YSYEKL. CDR3 amino acids: CASSRSQVGYTGELFF. CDR3 nucleotide sequence: TGCGCCAGCAGCCGCTCGCAGGTCGGTTACACCGGGGAGCTGTTTTTT.

The rearrangement joins TRBV2 to TRBJ2-5, with TRBD2 matching over 16 bases. The J call is in doubt because the DNA end fits TRBJ2-1 better. The CDR3 has 18 residues. CDR1 SNHLY and CDR2 FYNNEI come from the germline V gene. The CDR3 spells CASSNPGTSGGAWNEQFF. For the CDR3, the DNA is TGTGCCAGCAGTAACCCGGGGACTAGCGGGGGGGCATGGAATGAGCAGTTCTTC.

The rearrangement uses TRBV2 and TRBJ2-7; D gene uncertain. The CDR3 has 11 amino acids. Trimming shortened V by 3 bases and J by 7 bases, and 7 bases separated the two germline ends. Germline-derived CDR1 and CDR2 are SNHLY and FYNNEI. The CDR3 loop is CASSEVGEQYV. The CDR3 DNA reads TGTGCCAGCAGTGAGGTGGGAGAGCAGTACGTC.

Worth noting for this clonotype: Compared with germline, one end of the junction differs, possibly owing to a read error. The chain links TRBV19 to TRBJ2-7; possibly TRBD2 for D (7 bases). Germline CDR1 and CDR2: LNHDA and SQIVND (reference sequence). The CDR3 consists of 15 residues. The CDR3: CASSLGGQATYEQYF. CDR3 bases: TGTGCCAGCAGCTTGGGGGGGCAGGCCACCTATGAGCAGTACTTC. The whole variable domain, filled in from reference TRBV19 and TRBJ2-7, reads DGGITQSPKYLFRKEGQNVTLSCEQNLNHDAMYWYRQDPGQGLRLIYYSQIVNDFQKGDIAEGYSVSREKKESFPLTVTSAQKNPTAFYLCASSLGGQATYEQYFGPGTRLTVT.

This clonotype came up many times. The chain joins TRBV20-1 to TRBJ2-1; the D gene is possibly TRBD2 (5 bases). Trimming pared 0 bases from V and 5 bases from J, leaving 17 bases between. CDR3 length equals 16 residues. Germline loops: CDR1 DFQATT, CDR2 SNEGSKA (reference sequence). The CDR3, as DNA: TGCAGTGCTAGAGATAGTCTTGTCGGGGTTCACAATGAGCAGTTCTTC. Translating gives CSARDSLVGVHNEQFF.

This clonotype was counted at least ten times. J is TRBJ1-3 and V is TRBV20-1, with 7 bases matching TRBD1. Germline V CDR1 and CDR2: DFQATT, SNEGSKA (reference sequence). The CDR3 sequence is 14 residues long. The ends lost 4 bases at V and 2 bases at J; junction bases unmatched: 5. The CDR3 reads CSATGRGAGNTIYF. The CDR3 DNA reads as TGCAGTGCTACTGGCAGGGGGGCTGGAAACACCATATATTTT.

The rearrangement joins TRBV7-9 to TRBJ2-6; tentatively, D is TRBD2 (6 bases). The CDR3 extends over 19 amino acids. In germline, CDR1 is SEHNR, CDR2 FQNEAQ (reference sequence). The V and J ends lost 5 bases and 0 bases respectively, with 20 bases between them. The CDR3 loop is CASSPRESDTPSGANVLTF. In nucleotides, the CDR3 is TGTGCCAGCAGCCCCCGGGAGTCAGACACCCCCTCTGGGGCCAACGTCCTGACTTTC.

This clonotype was seen at least ten times. The chain is built from TRBV2 and TRBJ2-6, with D possibly TRBD1 on 5 matching bases. The CDR3 covers 17 residues. V was trimmed by 1 base and J by 3 bases, leaving 13 bases between them. Looked up from germline, CDR1 is SNHLY and CDR2 is FYNNEI. The CDR3, as DNA: TGTGCCAGCAGTGAAGTGGTCAGGGTGGGTGGGGCCAACGTCCTGACTTTC. Translation gives CASSEVVRVGGANVLTF.

The chain has TRBV7-2 and TRBJ1-6; TRBD1 agrees at 8 bases. The CDR3 consists of 17 residues. With 3 bases clipped from V and 11 bases from J, the junction kept 15 bases outside the gene matches. The germline V gene encodes CDR1 SGHTA and CDR2 FQGNSA. The CDR3 region is CASSFWGSGQDGTPLHF. The CDR3 nucleotides read TGTGCCAGCAGCTTTTGGGGATCGGGACAGGATGGGACACCCCTCCACTTT. Looking up the rest from reference TRBV7-2 and TRBJ1-6 gives the full variable domain: GAGVSQSPSNKVTEKGKDVELRCDPISGHTALYWYRQSLGQGLEFLIYFQGNSAPDKSGLPSDRFSAERTGGSVSTLTIQRTQQEDSAVYLCASSFWGSGQDGTPLHFGNGTRLTVT.

The rearrangement joins TRBV29-1 to TRBJ1-2, with a tentative D call TRBD1 (5 bases). CDR1 SQVTM and CDR2 ANQGSEA come from the germline V gene. CDR3 size: 13 residues. The CDR3 spells CRVGGMINYGYTF. CDR3 nucleotide sequence: TGCAGGGTCGGGGGGATGATAAACTATGGCTACACCTTC.

In this sample, this clonotype turned up many times. The rearrangement joins TRBV6-2 or TRBV6-3 to TRBJ1-5; D gene unclear. CDR1 and CDR2 (germline): MNHEY, SVGEGT. This CDR3 spans 15 amino acids. V was cut by 2 bases and J by 0 bases, with 8 bases left in between. The CDR3 is CASSYGGYSNQPQHF. The CDR3 nucleotides are TGTGCCAGCAGTTACGGCGGATATAGCAATCAGCCCCAGCATTTT.

This clonotype was picked up many times. V is TRBV7-8 and J is TRBJ1-5; perhaps TRBD1 as D (6 bases). The V end lost 5 bases, the J end lost 8 bases, and 16 bases lay between the germline ends. Germline V CDR1 and CDR2: SGHVS, FQNEAQ. The CDR3 covers 14 residues. This CDR3 reads CASSTRGRGEPQHF. The CDR3 bases are TGTGCCAGCAGCACCCGAGGCAGGGGAGAGCCCCAGCATTTT.

This clonotype has more than one count but fewer than ten. This may be a read error: a much more frequent sequence differs by one nucleotide. V usage is TRBV30 and J usage is TRBJ1-6, with 8 bases aligning to TRBD1. Losses at the gene ends were 0 bases for V and 15 bases for J; bases not matched to a gene: 10. This CDR3 is 14 amino acids long. Germline V CDR1 and CDR2: GTSNPN, SVGIG (reference sequence). The CDR3 here is CAWSVDREGSRLHF. The CDR3 DNA follows: TGTGCCTGGAGTGTGGACAGGGAGGGGTCGCGCCTCCACTTT.

The V gene is TRBV12-1, the J gene TRBJ1-1. TRBV12-1 is a known pseudogene. The length of the CDR3 is 14 residues. The CDR3 region is CASSFDKVNTEAFF. Written as DNA, the CDR3 is TGTGCCAGCAGCTTTGACAAAGTCAACACTGAAGCTTTCTTT.

J is TRBJ2-5 and V is TRBV29-1; D not certain. Germline V lookup: CDR1 SQVTM, CDR2 ANQGSEA. The CDR3 contains 13 residues. The ends were cut back, 4 bases at V and 4 bases at J, with 13 bases in the middle. CDR3 coding DNA: TGCAGCGTTGTACTACCAGGCCTAGAGACCCAGTACTTC. Translating it yields CSVVLPGLETQYF.

About this clonotype itself: Just one base apart from a much larger clone, this may be a read error. The chain couples TRBV7-2 to TRBJ2-1, with TRBD1 as a possible D gene (5 bases). The CDR3 is 15 residues long. V was trimmed by 1 base and J by 4 bases, leaving 11 bases between them. Per the germline V gene, CDR1 is SGHTA and CDR2 is FQGNSA. The chain's CDR3 is CASSLVQAEYNEQFF. The CDR3, as DNA: TGTGCCAGCAGCTTAGTACAGGCTGAATACAATGAGCAGTTCTTC.

This CDR3 is CSARNSNTSPLHF. The CDR3 DNA sequence: TGCAGTGCTAGAAACTCCAATACTTCACCCCTCCACTTT. This chain joins TRBV20-1 and TRBJ1-6, with unresolved D. Germline V gene sequence: CDR1 DFQATT, CDR2 SNEGSKA (reference sequence). This CDR3 has 13 amino acids. V shed 2 bases and J shed 9 bases, with 11 bases lying between them.

V gene TRBV5-1 combines with J gene TRBJ2-1; D gene ambiguous. Germline values: CDR1 SGHRS, CDR2 YFSETQ. This CDR3 region has 14 residues. Trimming removed 0 bases at V and 7 bases at J, with 11 bases between. The CDR3 sequence is CASSLGRSENEQFF. The DNA of the CDR3 is TGCGCCAGCAGCTTGGGCAGGAGCGAGAATGAGCAGTTCTTC.